These 24 T cell receptor beta chains originate from one sample sequenced in a study of low-dose radiotherapy and immunotherapy resistance in tumors. Indicated time point: before trial treatment. Priming of first-strand cDNA relied on TRAV- and TRBV-specific primers (covering alpha and beta chains). TCRs underwent 15 to 20 PCR cycles of amplification with a constant-region primer and V-primer adapter. TCRdb independently ran MiXCR on the reads; one entry per CDR3 protein. In the table there are tens of thousands of distinct CDR3 sequences, roughly a sixth of which are singletons. The starting material was PBMCs, obtained before treatment. These receptors were taken from a male donor with prostate cancer.

The table lists this clonotype with a few counts. The chain carries TRBV27 and TRBJ2-7; D tentatively fits TRBD1 or TRBD2 (6 bases each). This CDR3 comprises 17 residues. V was trimmed by 1 base and J by 0 bases, leaving 16 bases between them. Germline lookup yields CDR1 MNHEY and CDR2 SMNVEV (reference sequence). The CDR3 bases are TGTGCCAGCAGTTTATTGTCGGGGGCGGGGACCTCCTACGAGCAGTACTTC. The encoded protein is CASSLLSGAGTSYEQYF.

This clonotype came up many times. The V and J genes are TRBV20-1 and TRBJ2-7; TRBD1 matches 8 bases. J was trimmed by 0 bases and V by 6 bases; bases with no gene match: 7. This CDR3 has 14 amino acids. Germline values: CDR1 DFQATT, CDR2 SNEGSKA (reference sequence). The CDR3 sequence is CSAQQGGGSYEQYF. The DNA for the CDR3 is TGCAGTGCGCAACAGGGGGGAGGCTCCTACGAGCAGTACTTC.

The sample holds many counts of this clonotype. The gene calls are TRBV29-1 and TRBJ2-7; 9 bases map to TRBD1. The CDR3 consists of 15 residues. Germline trimming cut 3 bases from V and 1 base from J; bases unmatched to any gene: 7. Germline V gene lookup returns CDR1 SQVTM and CDR2 ANQGSEA. CDR3 in amino acids: CSVDLRTGVSYEQYF. CDR3 coding DNA: TGCAGCGTTGACCTTAGGACAGGGGTTTCCTACGAGCAGTACTTC.

This clonotype was seen at least ten times. The chain joins TRBV3-1 to TRBJ1-5; D uncertain. V was clipped by 4 bases and J by 5 bases, with 9 bases between them. Germline lookup yields CDR1 LGHDT and CDR2 YNNKEL (reference sequence). The CDR3 totals 13 residues. In nucleotides, the CDR3 is TGTGCCAGCAGCCCGGACGGTTATCAGCCCCAGCATTTT. It yields the protein CASSPDGYQPQHF.

This clonotype appeared a single time. A much larger clone lies a single base off, so this may be a read error. The rearrangement links TRBV4-1 to TRBJ2-3; 8 nucleotides align to TRBD2. The CDR3 is made up of 14 amino acids. After removal of 6 bases from V and 4 bases from J, the junction contained 6 bases not matched to a gene. CDR1 and CDR2 from the germline V gene are MGHRA and YSYEKL. The chain's CDR3 is CASRLAGGSDTQYF. The CDR3 DNA sequence: TGCGCCAGCAGACTCGCGGGGGGATCAGATACGCAGTATTTT.

This clonotype was observed a few times. Given a far larger clone just one base away, this is likely a sequencing read error. J is TRBJ2-3 and V is TRBV5-4; D is unresolved. The CDR3 covers 14 residues. Germline-derived CDR1 and CDR2 are SGHNT and YYREEE (reference sequence). CDR3 nucleotides: TGTGCCATCAGCTTAGTCGGCCAAGCTAATACGCAGTATTTT. The encoded protein is CAISLVGQANTQYF. Filled out from reference TRBV5-4 and TRBJ2-3, the complete variable domain reads ETGVTQSPTHLIKTRGQQVTLRCSSQSGHNTVSWYQQALGQGPQFIFQYYREEENGRGNFPPRFSGLQFPNYSSELNVNALELDDSALYLCAISLVGQANTQYFGPGTRLTVL.

The V call is TRBV28, the J call TRBJ1-6, with a weak D call TRBD1 (5 bases). The ends were cut back, 3 bases at V and 10 bases at J, with 10 bases in the middle. Looked up from germline, CDR1 is MDHEN and CDR2 is SYDVKM. There are 13 residues in the CDR3. The chain's CDR3 is CASSFVTDSPLHF. CDR3 DNA: TGTGCCAGCAGTTTTGTGACAGACTCACCCCTCCACTTT. The variable domain in full, completed from reference TRBV28 and TRBJ1-6, reads DVKVTQSSRYLVKRTGEKVFLECVQDMDHENMFWYRQDPGLGLRLIYFSYDVKMKEKGDIPEGYSVSREKKERFSLILESASTNQTSMYLCASSFVTDSPLHFGNGTRLTVT.

This clonotype was recorded at least ten times. The chain employs TRBV20-1 and TRBJ2-1; D unresolved. The germline V gene has CDR1 DFQATT and CDR2 SNEGSKA (reference sequence). V was shortened by 3 bases and J by 5 bases, with 17 bases between the two germline ends. The CDR3 loop spans 15 amino acids. The CDR3 sequence is CSASQSSRLNNEQFF. The CDR3 bases are TGCAGTGCTAGTCAATCCTCGCGGTTAAACAATGAGCAGTTCTTC.

In its sample, this clonotype was seen many times. The gene calls are TRBV11-2 and TRBJ1-2, with D hard to call. The CDR3 has 15 residues. Germline V gene data show CDR1 as SGHAT and CDR2 as FQNNGV. Trimming removed 5 bases from V and 3 bases from J, with 16 bases in between. CDR3 residues: CASSAFAGRDYGYTF. The DNA for the CDR3 is TGTGCCAGCAGCGCCTTTGCCGGGAGGGACTATGGCTACACCTTC.

The chain has TRBV12-3 or TRBV12-4 and TRBJ1-5; TRBD1 might be the D (6 bases). V was shortened by 5 bases and J by 6 bases, with 14 bases between the two germline ends. The CDR3 is 14 residues long. In DNA form, the CDR3 reads TGTGCCAGCAGTGGGGAACAGGGCTCTCAGCCCCAGCATTTT. The encoded protein is CASSGEQGSQPQHF.

The V gene is TRBV5-1, the J gene TRBJ1-5; 7 positions agree with TRBD1. The CDR3 spans 14 residues. CDR1 SGHRS and CDR2 YFSETQ come from the germline V gene. The ends lost 4 bases at V and 4 bases at J; junction bases unmatched: 5. Here the CDR3 DNA reads TGCGCCAGCAGCCCAGGGACAGTTAATCAGCCCCAGCATTTT. This sequence encodes CASSPGTVNQPQHF.

This clonotype was detected ten times or more. The chain links TRBV11-2 to TRBJ1-1; possible D gene TRBD1, 6 bases. The CDR3 length is 14 residues. Trimming cost V 4 bases and J 7 bases, with 16 bases left between them. CDR1 is SGHAT and CDR2 is FQNNGV in the germline V gene. The CDR3 here is CASSSTWDNYEAFF. DNA for the CDR3: TGTGCCAGCAGCTCCACCTGGGACAACTATGAAGCTTTCTTT.

This clonotype has just a few counts. The genes are TRBV7-9 and TRBJ1-6; weak D call: TRBD1 (5 bases). Germline V CDR1 and CDR2: SEHNR, FQNEAQ (reference sequence). This CDR3 has 17 residues. The V gene lost 1 base and the J gene lost 0 bases, with 10 bases spanning the gap. Written as DNA, the CDR3 is TGTGCCAGCAGCTTAGTTGGGGGACGCTCCTATAATTCACCCCTCCACTTT. Translated: CASSLVGGRSYNSPLHF.

This clonotype was detected ten times or more. The J gene is TRBJ2-6, the V gene TRBV13, with a weak D call TRBD2 (5 bases). V lost 7 bases to trimming and J lost 3 bases, with 10 bases between them. The CDR3 spans 14 residues. CDR1 PRHDT and CDR2 FYEKMQ come from the germline V gene (reference sequence). This CDR3 reads CASTRGLGANVLTF. CDR3 in DNA: TGTGCCAGCACGCGAGGGCTTGGGGCCAACGTCCTGACTTTC.

This clonotype was seen at least ten times. The chain joins TRBV10-3 to TRBJ1-3, with D perhaps matching TRBD1 (5 bases). The CDR3 covers 14 residues. V shed 11 bases and J shed 2 bases, with 16 bases lying between them. Germline CDR1 is ENHRY and CDR2 is SYGVKD. The DNA of the CDR3 is TGTGCCCTTAAAGCGGGGGACGCTGGAAACACCATATATTTT. This translates into CALKAGDAGNTIYF.

This chain connects TRBV30 to TRBJ2-4; a weak D match, TRBD2 (6 bases). The V gene's germline CDR1 is GTSNPN and CDR2 SVGIG (reference sequence). The CDR3 totals 14 residues. The V gene lost 1 base and the J gene lost 8 bases, with 15 bases spanning the gap. The DNA of the CDR3 is TGTGCCTGGAGTGAGGACTATCGAGTTGACATTCAGTACTTC. The encoded protein is CAWSEDYRVDIQYF.

This clonotype was counted at least ten times. The chain is built from TRBV7-2 and TRBJ2-1, with D maybe TRBD2 (6 bases). CDR3 length: 16 residues. The V gene's germline CDR1 is SGHTA and CDR2 FQGNSA. V was cut by 0 bases and J by 1 base, with 10 bases left in between. The CDR3 coding sequence is TGTGCCAGCAGCTTAGCGGGGGGTCATTCCTACAATGAGCAGTTCTTC. It yields the protein CASSLAGGHSYNEQFF.

In this sample, this clonotype turned up many times. The chain employs TRBV6-2 or TRBV6-3 and TRBJ1-2; 7 bases align to TRBD1. The junction had 6 bases not matched to a gene; V was cut back by 4 bases and J by 4 bases. In germline, CDR1 is MNHEY, CDR2 SVGEGT. The CDR3 loop spans 14 amino acids. This chain's CDR3 is CASSSGQLLYGYTF. In DNA form, the CDR3 reads TGTGCCAGCAGTTCGGGACAGCTACTCTATGGCTACACCTTC.

In this sample, this clonotype turned up once. The V call is TRBV18, the J call TRBJ1-1; D gene uncertain. Germline CDR1 is KGHSH and CDR2 is LQKENI. The CDR3 is made up of 12 amino acids. V was trimmed by 6 bases and J by 3 bases, leaving 8 bases between them. The CDR3 reads CASSWSDTEAFF. The CDR3 DNA follows: TGTGCCAGCTCCTGGTCGGACACTGAAGCTTTCTTT.

The chain combines TRBV2 with TRBJ1-5; possibly TRBD1 for D (6 bases). Germline V gene data show CDR1 as SNHLY and CDR2 as FYNNEI. The CDR3 has 15 amino acids. Trimming took off 4 bases at V and 1 base at J, with 11 bases between the two ends. CDR3 loop: CASSVETGSNQPQHF. The CDR3 DNA reads TGTGCCAGCAGTGTCGAAACAGGGAGCAATCAGCCCCAGCATTTT.

This clonotype was recorded a few times. The V and J genes are TRBV7-3 and TRBJ2-3; TRBD2 matches 7 bases. The CDR3 spans 15 residues. Germline V gene sequence: CDR1 SGHTA, CDR2 FQGTGA. V lost 2 bases and J lost 1; bases outside the gene matches: 3. The CDR3 sequence is CASSLLAGGTDTQYF. The CDR3 bases are TGTGCCAGCAGCTTATTGGCGGGGGGCACAGATACGCAGTATTTT.

This clonotype was detected ten times or more. J is TRBJ1-4 and V is TRBV12-3 or TRBV12-4, with D unclear. This CDR3 is built from 13 residues. Trimming shortened V by 6 bases and J by 8 bases, and 13 bases separated the two germline ends. The CDR3 here is CASSSGREEKLFF. The DNA of the CDR3 is TGTGCCAGCAGCTCGGGTAGGGAGGAAAAACTGTTTTTT.

With regard to this clonotype: Since a far larger clone is one base different, this is likely a read error. J is TRBJ2-1 and V is TRBV6-1; D ambiguous. The length of the CDR3 is 12 residues. In germline, CDR1 is MNHNS, CDR2 SASEGT. CDR3 loop: CTSSPDYNEQFF. CDR3 in DNA: TGTACCAGCTCCCCGGATTACAATGAGCAGTTCTTC.

The table lists this clonotype with many counts. This chain links TRBV11-1 with TRBJ1-5; D not certain. The CDR3 length is 13 residues. Between the trimmed V and J ends, which lost 2 bases and 6 bases, there was a span of 8 bases. The germline V gene encodes CDR1 SGHAT and CDR2 FQDESV (reference sequence). The CDR3: CASSLKIGQPQHF. Here the CDR3 DNA reads TGTGCCAGCAGCTTAAAGATTGGTCAGCCCCAGCATTTT.